This T cell receptor (beta chain) was sequenced during a study of blood T cell repertoires in COVID-19. Germline V gene sequence: CDR1 SGHRS, CDR2 YFSETQ. The CDR3 is 15 residues long. V lost 0 bases and J lost 4; bases outside the gene matches: 2. Methods used by the authors: Amplification of reference gene primers provided the estimated nucleated cell counts. Produced via immunoSEQ multiplex PCR; TCRdb's table is partial and in-frame only. The D gene and trimming were derived from the DNA, and the V and J assignments and clone size from that table. The repertoire holds about 120,000 clones, with around 81% as singletons.

The clonotype was recovered from a woman in her fifties or sixties with acute or convalescent COVID-19. This chain connects TRBV5-1 to TRBJ2-2, with 8 bases that match TRBD2. The sample comprised peripheral blood. The CDR3 reads CASSLELAATGELFF. The DNA of the CDR3 is TGCGCCAGCAGCTTGGAACTAGCGGCCACCGGGGAGCTGTTTTTT.